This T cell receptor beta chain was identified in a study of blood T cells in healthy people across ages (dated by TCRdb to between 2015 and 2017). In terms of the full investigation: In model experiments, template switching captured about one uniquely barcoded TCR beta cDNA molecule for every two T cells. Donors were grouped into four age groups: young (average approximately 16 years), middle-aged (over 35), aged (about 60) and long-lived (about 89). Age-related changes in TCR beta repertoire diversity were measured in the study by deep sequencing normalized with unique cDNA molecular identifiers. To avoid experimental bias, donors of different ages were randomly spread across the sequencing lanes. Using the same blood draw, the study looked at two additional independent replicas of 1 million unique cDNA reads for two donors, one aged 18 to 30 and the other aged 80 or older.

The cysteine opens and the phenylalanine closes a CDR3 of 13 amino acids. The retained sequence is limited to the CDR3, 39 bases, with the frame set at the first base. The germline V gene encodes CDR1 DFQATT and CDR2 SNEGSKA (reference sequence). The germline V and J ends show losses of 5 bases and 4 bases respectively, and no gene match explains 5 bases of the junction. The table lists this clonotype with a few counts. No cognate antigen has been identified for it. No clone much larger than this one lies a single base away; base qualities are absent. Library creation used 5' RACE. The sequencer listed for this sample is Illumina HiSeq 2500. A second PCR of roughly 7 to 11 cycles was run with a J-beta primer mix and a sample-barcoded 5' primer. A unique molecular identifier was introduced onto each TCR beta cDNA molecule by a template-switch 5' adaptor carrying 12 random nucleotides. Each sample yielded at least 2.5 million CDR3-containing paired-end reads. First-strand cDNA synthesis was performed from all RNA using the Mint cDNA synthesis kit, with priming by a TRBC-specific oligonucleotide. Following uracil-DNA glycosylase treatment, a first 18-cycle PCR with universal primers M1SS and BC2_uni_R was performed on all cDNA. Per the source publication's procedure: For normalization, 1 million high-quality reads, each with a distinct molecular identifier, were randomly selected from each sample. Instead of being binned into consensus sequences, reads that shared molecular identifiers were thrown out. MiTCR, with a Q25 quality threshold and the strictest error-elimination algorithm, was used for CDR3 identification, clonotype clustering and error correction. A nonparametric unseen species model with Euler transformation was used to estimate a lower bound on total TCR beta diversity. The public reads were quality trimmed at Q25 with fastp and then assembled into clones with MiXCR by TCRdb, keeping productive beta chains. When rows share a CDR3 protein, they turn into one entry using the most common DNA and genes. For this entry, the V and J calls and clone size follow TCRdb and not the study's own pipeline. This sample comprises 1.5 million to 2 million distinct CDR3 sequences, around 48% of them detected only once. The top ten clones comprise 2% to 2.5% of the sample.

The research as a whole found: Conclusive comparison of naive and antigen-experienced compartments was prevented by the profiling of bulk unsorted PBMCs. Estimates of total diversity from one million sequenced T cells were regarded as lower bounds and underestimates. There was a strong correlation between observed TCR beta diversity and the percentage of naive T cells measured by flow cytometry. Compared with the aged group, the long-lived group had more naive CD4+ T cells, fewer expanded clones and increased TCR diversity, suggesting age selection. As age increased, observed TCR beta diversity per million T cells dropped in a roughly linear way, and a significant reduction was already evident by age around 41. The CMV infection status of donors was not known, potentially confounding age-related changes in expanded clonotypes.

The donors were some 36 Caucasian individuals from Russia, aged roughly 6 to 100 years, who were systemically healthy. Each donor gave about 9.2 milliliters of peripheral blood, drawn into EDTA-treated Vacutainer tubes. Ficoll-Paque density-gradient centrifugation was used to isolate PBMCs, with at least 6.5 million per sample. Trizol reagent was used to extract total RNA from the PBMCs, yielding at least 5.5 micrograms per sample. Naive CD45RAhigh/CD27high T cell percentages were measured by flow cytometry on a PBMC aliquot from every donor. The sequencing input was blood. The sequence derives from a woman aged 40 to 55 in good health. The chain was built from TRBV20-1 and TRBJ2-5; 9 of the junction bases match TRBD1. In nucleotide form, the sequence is TGCAGTGCTGCCGGGACAGGGTCAGAGACCCAGTACTTC. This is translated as CSAAGTGSETQYF.